The clone carrying this T cell receptor beta chain was seen a handful of times. Its antigen is as yet unknown. Via MiXCR, TCRdb re-called the reads, giving one row per CDR3 protein. The repertoire holds approximately 150,000 distinct CDR3 sequences, with approximately 17% as singletons. This entry is derived from a study of T cell repertoires in cytomegalovirus infection. Whole-study results and caveats: Predominance within the ex vivo response was attributable to HLA-C-restricted CMV-specific TCR beta clonotypes.

The TCR was taken from a human donor in good health (CMV status not recorded). Some clones in this sample may be carry-over from other donors' samples. The specimen sequenced was CD8+ T cells from PBMCs.

As DNA, the CDR3 is TGTGCCAGCAGTTCAGCAGTGGAGCAGTTCTTC. This sequence encodes CASSSAVEQFF. This chain links TRBV6-2 or TRBV6-3 with TRBJ2-1; D remains unclear. The germline V and J ends were trimmed by 4 bases and 10 bases, with 8 bases remaining between them. The CDR3 length is 11 residues. Looked up from germline, CDR1 is MNHEY and CDR2 is SVGEGT.